The 20 T cell receptor beta chains presented below share a single source sample, sequenced in a study of T cell repertoires in cytomegalovirus infection. TCRdb re-called the reads through MiXCR, storing one row per CDR3 protein. Of more than 95,000 distinct CDR3 sequences in the sample, around 30% were seen once. Antigens of these TCRs are unknown. The source material was CD8+ T cells from cultured PBMCs, sampled from culture after CMV antigen stimulation. All receptors derive from a human donor in good health (CMV status not recorded). Some clones in this sample may be carry-over from other donors' samples.

This rearrangement joins TRBV28 to TRBJ2-2, with D hard to call. Germline CDR1 MDHEN, CDR2 SYDVKM. The CDR3 runs 14 residues. The V and J ends lost 5 bases and 4 bases respectively, with 11 bases between them. CDR3 nucleotides: TGTGCCAGCAGTCCTGATTCGGGCACCGGGGAGCTGTTTTTT. Protein: CASSPDSGTGELFF.

In its sample, this clonotype was seen a few times. The chain joins TRBV7-9 to TRBJ2-5; tentatively, D is TRBD1 or TRBD2 (5 bases each). V gave up 5 bases and J gave up 0 bases, with 13 bases separating them. The CDR3 contains 15 residues. Germline V gene sequence: CDR1 SEHNR, CDR2 FQNEAQ (reference sequence). The CDR3 sequence is CASSRGTFDQETQYF. The CDR3 bases are TGTGCCAGCAGCCGAGGGACGTTCGACCAAGAGACCCAGTACTTC.

V gene TRBV29-1 combines with J gene TRBJ1-1; D remains ambiguous. V shed 7 bases and J shed 3 bases, with 12 bases lying between them. This CDR3 contains 12 residues. Looked up from germline, CDR1 is SQVTM and CDR2 is ANQGSEA. CDR3 bases: TGCAGCGCGCGAAGGTTGGACACTGAAGCTTTCTTT. Translation gives CSARRLDTEAFF.

The V and J genes are TRBV28 and TRBJ2-7; D remains unclear. V shed 3 bases and J shed 3 bases, with 21 bases lying between them. The V gene's germline CDR1 is MDHEN and CDR2 SYDVKM. The CDR3 covers 17 residues. The CDR3 nucleotides are TGTGCCAGCAGTTTCCCCCCGAGTGCAGACAAAATCTACGAGCAGTACTTC. This encodes CASSFPPSADKIYEQYF. The full variable domain, its missing parts supplied by reference TRBV28 and TRBJ2-7, is DVKVTQSSRYLVKRTGEKVFLECVQDMDHENMFWYRQDPGLGLRLIYFSYDVKMKEKGDIPEGYSVSREKKERFSLILESASTNQTSMYLCASSFPPSADKIYEQYFGPGTRLTVT.

This clonotype was seen a few times. This chain links TRBV10-3 with TRBJ1-5; D ambiguous. The germline V gene encodes CDR1 ENHRY and CDR2 SYGVKD. The CDR3 spans 13 residues. The germline V and J ends were trimmed by 0 bases and 6 bases, with 6 bases remaining between them. This CDR3 is CAISESQTQPQHF. CDR3 in DNA: TGTGCCATCAGTGAGTCCCAAACTCAGCCCCAGCATTTT.

This clonotype appeared many times. The rearrangement links TRBV7-2 to TRBJ1-2; a weak D match, TRBD1 (5 bases). This CDR3 comprises 15 residues. In germline, CDR1 is SGHTA, CDR2 FQGNSA. Trimming took off 5 bases at V and 8 bases at J, with 21 bases between the two ends. Here the CDR3 reads CASSPDQGRAGGYTF. CDR3 bases: TGTGCCAGCAGCCCAGACCAGGGAAGAGCGGGGGGCTACACCTTC.

The chain carries TRBV28 and TRBJ2-1, with TRBD1 identical over 8 bases. CDR3 length: 15 residues. CDR1 and CDR2 from the germline V gene are MDHEN and SYDVKM. The V gene end was trimmed by 0 bases and the J gene end by 9 bases; junction bases not matched to a gene: 7. CDR3: CASSLWKQGAGEQFF. The CDR3 DNA reads TGTGCCAGCAGTTTATGGAAGCAGGGGGCCGGTGAGCAGTTCTTC.

In its sample, this clonotype was seen a few times. The chain recombines TRBV28 with TRBJ1-5, with a weak D call TRBD1 (6 bases). Germline V gives CDR1 MDHEN, CDR2 SYDVKM. There are 16 residues in the CDR3. V was trimmed by 6 bases and J by 4 bases, leaving 19 bases between them. In DNA form, the CDR3 reads TGTGCCAGCAGCTCCGGGGACACCAGGGTAAATCAGCCCCAGCATTTT. Its protein is CASSSGDTRVNQPQHF.

This clonotype was picked up one time. The chain joins TRBV2 to TRBJ2-3; 7 nucleotides match TRBD2. The length of the CDR3 is 13 residues. The germline V gene encodes CDR1 SNHLY and CDR2 FYNNEI. Trimming took 10 bases from V and 3 from J; bases not matched to a gene: 7. CDR3 protein: CATSRDYTDTQYF. CDR3 DNA sequence: TGTGCCACGAGCCGGGACTATACAGATACGCAGTATTTT. The full variable domain, with the rest looked up from reference TRBV2 and TRBJ2-3, is EPEVTQTPSHQVTQMGQEVILRCVPISNHLYFYWYRQILGQKVEFLVSFYNNEISEKSEIFDDQFSVERPDGSNFTLKIRSTKLEDSAMYFCATSRDYTDTQYFGPGTRLTVL.

This clonotype has only a few counts. This chain connects TRBV12-5 to TRBJ1-1, with D perhaps matching TRBD1 (5 bases). Germline CDR1 and CDR2: LGHNT and FRNRAP. Trimming removed 3 bases at V and 5 bases at J, with 10 bases between. This CDR3 is 13 amino acids long. CDR3 residues: CASGFGGSTEAFF. In DNA, the CDR3 is TGTGCTAGTGGTTTCGGGGGGTCGACTGAAGCTTTCTTT.

The chain recombines TRBV11-2 with TRBJ2-6; 13 nucleotides agree with TRBD2. The CDR3 runs to 15 residues. The germline gives CDR1 SGHAT, CDR2 FQNNGV. J gave up 4 bases and V 10 bases, and 4 bases lay outside the gene matches. The CDR3 DNA reads as TGTGCCATACTAGCGGGGGGGCACGGGGCCAACGTCCTGACTTTC. This gives the protein CAILAGGHGANVLTF.

This chain joins TRBV9 and TRBJ2-1; possibly TRBD2 for D (6 bases). This CDR3 spans 16 amino acids. V lost 3 bases and J 0 bases, leaving 13 bases between the germline ends. Germline V gene data show CDR1 as SGDLS and CDR2 as YYNGEE. CDR3 region: CASSGYGGTSYNEQFF. As DNA, the CDR3 is TGTGCCAGCAGCGGGTATGGGGGGACCTCCTACAATGAGCAGTTCTTC. The variable domain in full, with the rest retrieved from reference TRBV9 and TRBJ2-1, is DSGVTQTPKHLITATGQRVTLRCSPRSGDLSVYWYQQSLDQGLQFLIQYYNGEERAKGNILERFSAQQFPDLHSELNLSSLELGDSALYFCASSGYGGTSYNEQFFGPGTRLTVL.

The J gene is TRBJ2-1, the V gene TRBV6-5; 9 bases match TRBD2. Germline-derived CDR1 and CDR2 are MNHEY and SVGAGI. CDR3 length: 15 residues. Trimming cost V 0 bases and J 5 bases; bases outside gene matches: 2. The CDR3 protein is CASSYSTSGHNEQFF. The CDR3 DNA sequence: TGTGCCAGCAGTTACTCTACTAGCGGGCACAATGAGCAGTTCTTC.

In its sample, this clonotype was seen many times. V usage is TRBV7-2 and J usage is TRBJ2-1; D possibly matches TRBD1 or TRBD2 (5 bases each). V lost 6 bases, J lost 5 bases, and 14 bases lay in between. Germline loops: CDR1 SGHTA, CDR2 FQGNSA. The CDR3 has 14 amino acids. The CDR3 DNA is TGTGCCAGCAGTCTTGATCCGGGGCACAATGAGCAGTTCTTC. Translation gives CASSLDPGHNEQFF.

The chain joins TRBV6-2 or TRBV6-3 to TRBJ1-1, with 8 positions matching TRBD1. Germline CDR1 MNHEY, CDR2 SVGEGT. J was trimmed by 3 bases and V by 2 bases; bases with no gene match: 5. The CDR3 sequence is 15 residues long. The CDR3 DNA reads as TGTGCCAGCAGTTACCTGGGACAGGACGACACTGAAGCTTTCTTT. Its translation is CASSYLGQDDTEAFF.

V gene TRBV19 combines with J gene TRBJ1-2, with D perhaps matching TRBD1 (5 bases). The CDR3 is 14 residues long. In germline, CDR1 is LNHDA, CDR2 SQIVND (reference sequence). V dropped 3 bases and J dropped 8 bases, with 16 bases sitting between them. The CDR3 reads CASSIGGLRWGYTF. In nucleotides, the CDR3 is TGTGCCAGTAGTATCGGGGGACTCCGCTGGGGCTACACCTTC. The whole variable domain, filled in from reference TRBV19 and TRBJ1-2, reads DGGITQSPKYLFRKEGQNVTLSCEQNLNHDAMYWYRQDPGQGLRLIYYSQIVNDFQKGDIAEGYSVSREKKESFPLTVTSAQKNPTAFYLCASSIGGLRWGYTFGSGTRLTVV.

The chain is built from TRBV2 and TRBJ1-1; possible D gene TRBD1, 5 bases. V lost 3 bases and J lost 6, with 14 bases in between. This CDR3 is built from 14 residues. Per the germline V gene, CDR1 is SNHLY and CDR2 is FYNNEI. CDR3 nucleotides: TGTGCCAGCAGTGATGACGGTGGGACCCCTGAAGCTTTCTTT. Encoded protein: CASSDDGGTPEAFF. Full variable domain (outside the CDR3, taken from reference TRBV2 and TRBJ1-1): EPEVTQTPSHQVTQMGQEVILRCVPISNHLYFYWYRQILGQKVEFLVSFYNNEISEKSEIFDDQFSVERPDGSNFTLKIRSTKLEDSAMYFCASSDDGGTPEAFFGQGTRLTVV.

This clonotype was counted between two and nine times. V is TRBV20-1 and J is TRBJ1-5, with TRBD1 matching over 7 bases. Looked up from germline, CDR1 is DFQATT and CDR2 is SNEGSKA (reference sequence). The CDR3 length is 14 residues. Trimming took 3 bases from V and 3 from J; bases not matched to a gene: 5. CDR3 region: CSASETGINQPQHF. The CDR3 DNA reads as TGCAGTGCTAGCGAGACAGGGATCAATCAGCCCCAGCATTTT.

A remark on this clonotype: Its ends do not fully match the called genes, so a read error is possible. The J gene is TRBJ2-5, the V gene TRBV7-7; D gene uncertain. CDR1 and CDR2 (germline): SSHAT, FNYEAQ (reference sequence). The CDR3 is made up of 15 amino acids. CDR3 bases: TGTGCTAGCAGCTTTGCTACCACACCGCAAGAGACCCAGTACTTC. Translating gives CASSFATTPQETQYF.

The genes are TRBV11-1 and TRBJ1-1, with TRBD1 as a possible D gene (6 bases). The V end was cut by 6 bases, the J end by 6 bases, with 11 bases between. The CDR3 totals 12 residues. CDR1 and CDR2 from the germline V gene are SGHAT and FQDESV (reference sequence). The DNA for the CDR3 is TGTGCCAGCAGTAACGGACAGCCTGAAGCTTTCTTT. It translates to CASSNGQPEAFF.